The 29 T cell receptor beta chains presented below share a single source sample, sequenced in a study of T cells in Graves' hyperthyroidism and ophthalmopathy. Amplification of TCR beta CDR3 regions was performed using RNA transcripts as template. Initially, a first-round RT-PCR of the TCR CDR3 employed the HTBI primer set. TCRdb independently ran MiXCR on the multiplex PCR reads; one entry per CDR3 protein. The sample has a few hundred thousand distinct CDR3 sequences; roughly 50% are singletons. The sequencing input was peripheral blood or thyroid tissue (not recorded which). Receptor source: a woman between 18 and 29 years old with Graves' hyperthyroidism.

This clonotype came up many times. The gene calls are TRBV27 and TRBJ2-7; 7 bases fit TRBD2. J lost 9 bases, V lost 5 bases, and 10 bases had no gene match. Germline V gene sequence: CDR1 MNHEY, CDR2 SMNVEV (reference sequence). The CDR3 covers 13 residues. CDR3 DNA: TGTGCCAGCAGTCCCGGAAGACTAGCCCGGCAGTACTTC. Translation gives CASSPGRLARQYF.

This clonotype appeared many times. The chain links TRBV19 to TRBJ2-2; 9 positions match TRBD2. The ends lost 3 bases at V and 0 bases at J; junction bases unmatched: 8. The CDR3 loop spans 18 amino acids. Germline-derived CDR1 and CDR2 are LNHDA and SQIVND (reference sequence). Written as DNA, the CDR3 is TGTGCCAGTAGTATTTTGGGGACTAGCCTTCCGAACACCGGGGAGCTGTTTTTT. This encodes CASSILGTSLPNTGELFF.

The genes are TRBV20-1 and TRBJ1-5; weak D call: TRBD1 (6 bases). The CDR3 is made up of 14 amino acids. CDR1 is DFQATT, CDR2 SNEGSKA, per germline (reference sequence). V gave up 3 bases and J gave up 3 bases, with 12 bases separating them. The CDR3 is CSASLDSDNQPQHF. CDR3 coding DNA: TGCAGTGCTAGTTTGGACAGCGACAATCAGCCCCAGCATTTT.

This clonotype appeared a few times. The chain combines TRBV12-3 or TRBV12-4 with TRBJ1-6; 7 bases line up with TRBD1. V lost 6 bases, J lost 2 bases, and 4 bases stayed unmatched. CDR3 length: 15 amino acids. CDR3 nucleotide sequence: TGTGCCAGCAGCCGACAGGGCCCCTATAATTCACCCCTCCACTTT. Amino acid sequence: CASSRQGPYNSPLHF.

This clonotype has at least ten counts. This rearrangement joins TRBV15 to TRBJ2-2, with TRBD1 matching 8 bases. Per germline, CDR1 LNHNV and CDR2 YYDKDF (reference sequence). V was pared by 3 bases and J by 0 bases, with 12 bases of the junction left unmatched. The length of the CDR3 is 19 residues. CDR3 in amino acids: CATSSRRPQGATNTGELFF. In nucleotides, the CDR3 is TGTGCCACCAGCAGTAGACGTCCTCAGGGGGCCACGAACACCGGGGAGCTGTTTTTT.

A word on this clonotype: Since a much larger clone is just one base distant, this may be a read error. The chain has TRBV5-8 and TRBJ2-7; D is ambiguous. Germline-derived CDR1 and CDR2 are SGHTS and YDEGEE. The CDR3 spans 12 residues. The CDR3 protein is CASSFYPGEQCF. The DNA for the CDR3 is TGTGCCAGCAGCTTCTACCCCGGCGAGCAGTGCTTC. The whole variable domain, remainder taken from reference TRBV5-8 and TRBJ2-7, is EAGVTQSPTHLIKTRGQQATLRCSPISGHTSVYWYQQALGLGLQFLLWYDEGEERNRGNFPPRFSGRQFPNYSSELNVNALELEDSALYLCASSFYPGEQCFGPGTRLTVT.

The chain has TRBV7-3 and TRBJ2-7; D call uncertain. CDR3 length: 13 residues. Per germline, CDR1 SGHTA and CDR2 FQGTGA. V lost 0 bases and J 5 bases, leaving 8 bases between the germline ends. CDR3 sequence reads: CASSLTSMDEQYF. The CDR3 nucleotides read TGTGCCAGCAGCTTAACCTCGATGGACGAGCAGTACTTC.

This clonotype came up once. CDR3 sequence reads: CASSPDLSSYNEQFF. CDR3 bases: TGTGCCAGCAGCCCGGACTTGAGCTCCTACAATGAGCAGTTCTTC. The chain combines TRBV7-6 with TRBJ2-1; D is perhaps TRBD2 (5 bases). The CDR3 is 15 residues long. The germline V and J ends were trimmed by 5 bases and 0 bases, with 11 bases remaining between them. Germline CDR1 is SGHVS and CDR2 is FNYEAQ.

This clonotype was recorded at least ten times. The chain links TRBV6-5 to TRBJ2-2; D tentatively reads TRBD1 or TRBD2 (5 bases each). V lost 7 bases and J lost 0, with 12 bases in between. Germline V lookup: CDR1 MNHEY, CDR2 SVGAGI. The CDR3 extends over 15 amino acids. Here the CDR3 DNA reads TGTGCCAGCAAAACAGGACTCGCGAACACCGGGGAGCTGTTTTTT. Residues: CASKTGLANTGELFF.

V is TRBV10-3 and J is TRBJ2-5; 10 bases fit TRBD2. Germline loops: CDR1 ENHRY, CDR2 SYGVKD. V lost 3 bases and J lost 4; bases outside the gene matches: 5. The CDR3 spans 15 residues. The CDR3 DNA reads TGTGCCATCAGTGACACTAGCGGGAAGGCAGAGACCCAGTACTTC. Translation gives CAISDTSGKAETQYF.

Note on this clonotype: Given the absence of the conserved phenylalanine or tryptophan at the CDR3 end, a read error is likely. The CDR3 here is CASSERYSNQPQHS. The CDR3 DNA sequence: TGTGCTAGCAGTGAGCGTTATAGCAATCAGCCCCAGCATTCT. The chain carries TRBV2 and TRBJ1-5; D gene uncertain. The CDR3 runs to 14 residues. The V gene's germline CDR1 is SNHLY and CDR2 FYNNEI.

Ten or more counts support this clonotype. The chain couples TRBV6-6 to TRBJ2-7, with D tentatively TRBD2 (6 bases). The germline V and J ends were trimmed by 7 bases and 2 bases, with 15 bases remaining between them. The CDR3 runs 14 residues. Germline loops: CDR1 MNHNY, CDR2 SVGAGI (reference sequence). In DNA form, the CDR3 reads TGTGCCAGCAACCCTTGGGAGCGGGCCTACGAGCAGTACTTC. This translates into CASNPWERAYEQYF.

The genes are TRBV7-9 and TRBJ2-5; D is uncertain. This CDR3 has 13 residues. Trimming shortened V by 6 bases and J by 5 bases, and 13 bases separated the two germline ends. Germline V CDR1 and CDR2: SEHNR, FQNEAQ (reference sequence). In DNA form, the CDR3 reads TGTGCCAGCAGTTCCGACGCCACCGAGACCCAGTACTTC. Translation gives CASSSDATETQYF.

V and J are TRBV27 and TRBJ1-4, with D possibly matching TRBD1 (6 bases). Trimming stripped 5 bases from V and 7 bases from J, with 20 bases between. The CDR3 spans 16 residues. The germline V gene encodes CDR1 MNHEY and CDR2 SMNVEV (reference sequence). CDR3 in amino acids: CASSPYQGGVSEKLFF. The CDR3 bases are TGTGCCAGCAGTCCATACCAAGGGGGTGTTTCTGAAAAACTGTTTTTT.

This clonotype showed up just a few times. The chain combines TRBV24-1 with TRBJ2-3; D not resolved. Germline lookup yields CDR1 KGHDR and CDR2 SFDVKD. The CDR3 sequence is 12 residues long. The germline V and J ends were trimmed by 10 bases and 1 base, with 8 bases remaining between them. CDR3 DNA sequence: TGTGCCACAGGGCAGGGCACAGATACGCAGTATTTT. The encoded protein is CATGQGTDTQYF.

Details on this clonotype: The junction departs from germline at one end; a sequencing error may be responsible. The rearrangement joins TRBV9 to TRBJ2-7, with a tentative D call TRBD1 (5 bases). The CDR3 is made up of 14 amino acids. Germline V lookup: CDR1 SGDLS, CDR2 YYNGEE. The CDR3 region has the DNA TGTGCCGGCAGCCCCTTCGGAGCCAGGGACGAGCAGTACTTC. Translation: CAGSPFGARDEQYF. Full variable domain (outside the CDR3, taken from reference TRBV9 and TRBJ2-7): DSGVTQTPKHLITATGQRVTLRCSPRSGDLSVYWYQQSLDQGLQFLIQYYNGEERAKGNILERFSAQQFPDLHSELNLSSLELGDSALYFCAGSPFGARDEQYFGPGTRLTVT.

The CDR3 DNA reads as TGTGCCACCAGCAGAGCCGCGGCAGGGGATAATGAAAAACTGTTTTTT. As protein: CATSRAAAGDNEKLFF. V and J are TRBV15 and TRBJ1-4; tentative D call: TRBD1 (6 bases). Trimming removed 1 base from V and 4 bases from J, with 13 bases in between. Per the germline V gene, CDR1 is LNHNV and CDR2 is YYDKDF (reference sequence). The CDR3 consists of 16 residues.

This clonotype came up many times. V is TRBV5-1 and J is TRBJ2-7; D unresolved. The V end lost 0 bases, the J end lost 3 bases, and 10 bases lay between the germline ends. This CDR3 region has 14 residues. Germline values: CDR1 SGHRS, CDR2 YFSETQ. The CDR3 DNA is TGCGCCAGCAGCTTGGGGCAGTTGGTCTACGAGCAGTACTTC. Amino acid sequence: CASSLGQLVYEQYF.

In this sample, this clonotype turned up many times. The chain couples TRBV9 to TRBJ2-7; D remains unclear. V lost 0 bases, J lost 5 bases, and 12 bases lay in between. The CDR3 is made up of 14 amino acids. Germline V CDR1 and CDR2: SGDLS, YYNGEE. CDR3 nucleotides: TGTGCCAGCAGCGTAGCCCCGGGTCACCACGAGCAGTACTTC. Translation: CASSVAPGHHEQYF.

About this clonotype: One end of the junction does not line up with germline, which may come from a read error. The V and J genes are TRBV7-9 and TRBJ1-2, with 8 bases that match TRBD1. The CDR3 consists of 17 residues. Germline V gene sequence: CDR1 SEHNR, CDR2 FQNEAQ (reference sequence). This CDR3 is CASGQQPGQETNYGYTF. CDR3 nucleotide sequence: TGTGCCAGCGGCCAACAGCCGGGACAGGAGACTAACTACGGCTACACCTTC.

This clonotype has ten or more counts. The chain recombines TRBV29-1 with TRBJ2-5; TRBD1 or TRBD2 may be the D gene (7 bases each). Germline values: CDR1 SQVTM, CDR2 ANQGSEA. The CDR3 sequence is 12 residues long. V gave up 6 bases and J gave up 5 bases, with 13 bases separating them. As DNA, the CDR3 is TGCAGCGTCCGACAGGGAGGGGAGACCCAGTACTTC. Its protein is CSVRQGGETQYF.

The chain links TRBV24-1 to TRBJ2-5; D not certain. Trimming cost V 7 bases and J 5 bases, with 10 bases left between them. This CDR3 is 12 amino acids long. Germline V gene lookup returns CDR1 KGHDR and CDR2 SFDVKD. CDR3 coding DNA: TGTGCCACCAGCAGTTCCTGGGAGACCCAGTACTTC. It encodes CATSSSWETQYF.

Concerning this clonotype itself: One end of the junction is discordant with germline, which a read error may explain. This chain joins TRBV24-1 and TRBJ2-7; D assignment may be TRBD1 or TRBD2 (5 bases each). CDR1 and CDR2 from the germline V gene are KGHDR and SFDVKD. The CDR3 contains 13 residues. The CDR3 region has the DNA TGTGCCATCAGTGCCGGGACCTCCTACGAGCAGTACTTC. Translated: CAISAGTSYEQYF.

This clonotype was counted only a few times. The rearrangement uses TRBV15 and TRBJ2-1, with TRBD2 identical over 11 bases. The germline V gene has CDR1 LNHNV and CDR2 YYDKDF (reference sequence). Trimming took 3 bases from V and 2 from J; bases not matched to a gene: 3. This CDR3 has 16 residues. The CDR3 is CATSRGTSGTYNEQFF. As DNA, the CDR3 is TGTGCCACCAGCAGGGGGACTAGCGGTACCTACAATGAGCAGTTCTTC.

At least ten counts were recorded for this clonotype. DNA for the CDR3: TGTGCCATCAGGAGAACTAGCGGTACCGCGAACACCGGGGAGCTGTTTTTT. Protein: CAIRRTSGTANTGELFF. V is TRBV10-3 and J is TRBJ2-2, with 8 nucleotides matching TRBD2. Trimming removed 6 bases from V and 0 bases from J; junction bases left unmatched: 9. CDR3 length: 17 amino acids. Germline assignment: CDR1 ENHRY and CDR2 SYGVKD.

This chain uses TRBV7-9 with TRBJ2-7; 8 bases agree with TRBD2. The CDR3 has 16 amino acids. The germline V gene encodes CDR1 SEHNR and CDR2 FQNEAQ (reference sequence). V was clipped by 10 bases and J by 3 bases; unmatched bases: 17. The CDR3 nucleotides read TGTGCCACGGGGGGAGGAAAAGCGGGAGTGGGCTACGAGCAGTACTTC. Residues: CATGGGKAGVGYEQYF.

As for this clonotype: The junction departs from germline at one end; a sequencing error may be responsible. The chain links TRBV2 to TRBJ2-3, with unresolved D. The V gene's germline CDR1 is SNHLY and CDR2 FYNNEI. The length of the CDR3 is 13 residues. CDR3 sequence (DNA): TGTGCCAGCAGTCGAATTCCATCGGATACGCAGTGTTTT. Translated, it gives CASSRIPSDTQCF.

This clonotype has only one observation. The rearrangement links TRBV6-6 to TRBJ1-2; D may be TRBD1 (5 bases). The germline V and J ends were trimmed by 10 bases and 3 bases, with 21 bases remaining between them. The CDR3 runs to 15 residues. The germline V gene encodes CDR1 MNHNY and CDR2 SVGAGI (reference sequence). The CDR3 sequence is CAIQSGAGNDYGYTF. In DNA form, the CDR3 reads TGTGCCATACAATCCGGGGCCGGCAATGACTATGGCTACACCTTC.

This clonotype was detected a few times. The rearrangement links TRBV20-1 to TRBJ2-5; 9 bases agree with TRBD2. Germline CDR1 and CDR2: DFQATT and SNEGSKA (reference sequence). The CDR3 contains 19 residues. V lost 1 base, J lost 4 bases, and 19 bases stayed unmatched. The CDR3 DNA reads as TGCAGTGCTAGAGGCACCCAGAGGGCGGGAGGGCCCGTAGGAGAGACCCAGTACTTC. Translating it yields CSARGTQRAGGPVGETQYF.